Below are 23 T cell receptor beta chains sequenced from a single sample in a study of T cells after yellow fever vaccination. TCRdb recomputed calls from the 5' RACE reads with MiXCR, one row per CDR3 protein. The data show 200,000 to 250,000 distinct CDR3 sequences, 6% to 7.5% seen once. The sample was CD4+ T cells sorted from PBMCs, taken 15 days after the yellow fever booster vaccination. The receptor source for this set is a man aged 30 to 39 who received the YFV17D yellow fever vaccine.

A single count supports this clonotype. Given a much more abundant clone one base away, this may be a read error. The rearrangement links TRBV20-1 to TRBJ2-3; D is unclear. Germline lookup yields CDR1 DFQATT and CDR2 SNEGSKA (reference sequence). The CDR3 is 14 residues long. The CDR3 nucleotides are TGCAGTGCTGGACGGACCCCACGCACAGATCCGCAGTATTTT. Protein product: CSAGRTPRTDPQYF.

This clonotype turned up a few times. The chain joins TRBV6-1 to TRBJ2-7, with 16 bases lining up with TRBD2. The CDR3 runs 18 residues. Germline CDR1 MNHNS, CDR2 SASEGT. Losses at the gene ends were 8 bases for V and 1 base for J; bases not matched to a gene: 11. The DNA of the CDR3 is TGTGCCAGCTGGGGGACTAGCGGGAGGGCCAGTTGGTCCTACGAGCAGTACTTC. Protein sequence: CASWGTSGRASWSYEQYF.

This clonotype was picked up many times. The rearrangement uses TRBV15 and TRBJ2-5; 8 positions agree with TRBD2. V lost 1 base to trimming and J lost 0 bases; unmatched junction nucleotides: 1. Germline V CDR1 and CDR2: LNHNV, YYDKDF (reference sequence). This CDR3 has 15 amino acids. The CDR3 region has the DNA TGTGCCACCAGCAGAGGTAGCGGGAACCAAGAGACCCAGTACTTC. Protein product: CATSRGSGNQETQYF.

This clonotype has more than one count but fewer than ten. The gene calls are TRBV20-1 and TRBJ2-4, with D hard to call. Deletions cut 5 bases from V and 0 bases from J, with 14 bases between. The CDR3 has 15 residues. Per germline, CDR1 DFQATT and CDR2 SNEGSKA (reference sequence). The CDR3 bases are TGCAGTGCTTACGGCGTAGGTCTAGCCAAAAACATTCAGTACTTC. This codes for CSAYGVGLAKNIQYF.

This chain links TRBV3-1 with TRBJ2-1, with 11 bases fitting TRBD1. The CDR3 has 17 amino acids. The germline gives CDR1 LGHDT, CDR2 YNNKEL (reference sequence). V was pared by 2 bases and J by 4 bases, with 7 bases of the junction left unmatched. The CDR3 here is CASSQWGTGGIYNEQFF. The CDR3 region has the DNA TGTGCCAGCAGCCAATGGGGGACAGGGGGGATTTACAATGAGCAGTTCTTC.

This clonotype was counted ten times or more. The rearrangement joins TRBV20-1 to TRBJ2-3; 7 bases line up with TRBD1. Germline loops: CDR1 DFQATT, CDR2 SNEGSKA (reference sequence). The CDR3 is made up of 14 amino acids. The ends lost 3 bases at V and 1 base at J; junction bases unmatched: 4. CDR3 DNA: TGCAGTGCTAGTAAGGGGGCTGGCACAGATACGCAGTATTTT. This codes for CSASKGAGTDTQYF.

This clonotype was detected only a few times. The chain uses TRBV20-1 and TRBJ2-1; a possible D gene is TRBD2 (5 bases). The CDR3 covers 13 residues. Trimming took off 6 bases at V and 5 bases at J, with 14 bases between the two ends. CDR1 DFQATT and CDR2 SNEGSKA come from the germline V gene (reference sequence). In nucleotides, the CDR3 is TGCAGTGCATCGCAATCCGGGGACAATGAGCAGTTCTTC. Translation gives CSASQSGDNEQFF.

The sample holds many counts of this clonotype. CDR3 bases: TGTGCCAGCAGTTTGGAGGGGAGGCGTGAGCAGTACTTC. Protein: CASSLEGRREQYF. V gene TRBV12-3 or TRBV12-4 combines with J gene TRBJ2-7; tentatively, D is TRBD2 (6 bases). This CDR3 spans 13 amino acids. The V gene lost 3 bases and the J gene lost 7 bases, with 13 bases spanning the gap.

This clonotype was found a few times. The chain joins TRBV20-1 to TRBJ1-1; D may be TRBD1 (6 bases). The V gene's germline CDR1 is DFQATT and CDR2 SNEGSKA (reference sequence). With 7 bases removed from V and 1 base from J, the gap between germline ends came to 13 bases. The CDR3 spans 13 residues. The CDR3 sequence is CSGGPRKNTEAFF. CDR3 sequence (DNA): TGCAGTGGGGGGCCTAGGAAGAACACTGAAGCTTTCTTT.

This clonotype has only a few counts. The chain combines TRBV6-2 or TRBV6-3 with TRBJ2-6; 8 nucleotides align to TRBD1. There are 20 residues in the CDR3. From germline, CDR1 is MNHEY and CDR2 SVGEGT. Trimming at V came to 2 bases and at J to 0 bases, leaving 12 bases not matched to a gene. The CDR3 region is CASSYREGTGMSSGANVLTF. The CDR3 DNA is TGTGCCAGCAGTTACCGAGAGGGGACAGGAATGAGCTCTGGGGCCAACGTCCTGACTTTC.

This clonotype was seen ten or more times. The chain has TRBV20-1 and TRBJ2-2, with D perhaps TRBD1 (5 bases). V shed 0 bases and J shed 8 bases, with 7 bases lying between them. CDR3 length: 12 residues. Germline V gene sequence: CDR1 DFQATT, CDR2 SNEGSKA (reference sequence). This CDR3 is CSARDYRGELFF. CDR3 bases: TGCAGTGCTAGAGATTACAGGGGGGAGCTGTTTTTT.

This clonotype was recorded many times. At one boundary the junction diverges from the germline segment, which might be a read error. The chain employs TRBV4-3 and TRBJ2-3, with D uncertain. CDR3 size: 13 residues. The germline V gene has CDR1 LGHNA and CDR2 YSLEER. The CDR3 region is CASSQDSGDTQYF. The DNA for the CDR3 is TGTGCCAGCAGCCAAGATTCGGGAGATACGCAGTATTTT.

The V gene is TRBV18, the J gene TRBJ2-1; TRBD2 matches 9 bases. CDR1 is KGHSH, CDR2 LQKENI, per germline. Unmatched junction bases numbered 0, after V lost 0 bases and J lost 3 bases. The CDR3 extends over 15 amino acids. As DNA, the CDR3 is TGTGCCAGCTCACCACCGACTAGCGGCTACAATGAGCAGTTCTTC. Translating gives CASSPPTSGYNEQFF.

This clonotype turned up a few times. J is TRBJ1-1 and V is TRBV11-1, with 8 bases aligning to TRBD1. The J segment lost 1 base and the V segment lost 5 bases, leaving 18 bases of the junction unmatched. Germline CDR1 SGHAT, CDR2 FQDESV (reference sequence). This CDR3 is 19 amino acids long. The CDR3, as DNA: TGTGCCAGCAGCCTGGGCATCCACAGGGGGATTATTTCGAACACTGAAGCTTTCTTT. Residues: CASSLGIHRGIISNTEAFF.

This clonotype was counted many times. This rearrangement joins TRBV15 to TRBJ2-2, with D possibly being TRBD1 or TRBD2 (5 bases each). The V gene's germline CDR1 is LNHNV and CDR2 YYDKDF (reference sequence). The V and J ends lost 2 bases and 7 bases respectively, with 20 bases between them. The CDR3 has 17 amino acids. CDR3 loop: CATSRNTGPRGVGELFF. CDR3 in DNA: TGTGCCACCAGCAGAAACACCGGGCCGAGAGGGGTCGGGGAGCTGTTTTTT.

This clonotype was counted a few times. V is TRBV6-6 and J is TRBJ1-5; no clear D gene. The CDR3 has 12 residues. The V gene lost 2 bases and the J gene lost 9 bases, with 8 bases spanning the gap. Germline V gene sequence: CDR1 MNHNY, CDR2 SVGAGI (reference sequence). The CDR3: CASSYPGVPQHF. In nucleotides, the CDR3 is TGTGCCAGCAGTTACCCGGGAGTGCCCCAGCATTTT.

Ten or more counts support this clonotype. CDR3 nucleotides: TGTGCCAGCTCACCACGGGCAGGGGATAGCGAGCAGTACTTC. Translation gives CASSPRAGDSEQYF. The genes are TRBV18 and TRBJ2-7, with a weak D call TRBD1 (6 bases). The germline gives CDR1 KGHSH, CDR2 LQKENI. The CDR3 length is 14 residues. V gave up 1 base and J gave up 6 bases, with 13 bases separating them.

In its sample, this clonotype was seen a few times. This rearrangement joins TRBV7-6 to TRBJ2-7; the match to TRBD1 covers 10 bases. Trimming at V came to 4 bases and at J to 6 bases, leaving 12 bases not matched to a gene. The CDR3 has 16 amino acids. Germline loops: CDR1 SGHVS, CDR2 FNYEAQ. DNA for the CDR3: TGTGCCAGCAGCTCTTCACCGGGACAGGGGTCGCGCGAGCAGTACTTC. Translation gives CASSSSPGQGSREQYF.

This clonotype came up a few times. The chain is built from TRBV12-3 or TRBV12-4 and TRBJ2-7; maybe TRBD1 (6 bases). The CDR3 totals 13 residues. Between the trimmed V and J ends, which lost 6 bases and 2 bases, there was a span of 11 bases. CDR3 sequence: CASRSRGPYEQYF. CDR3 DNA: TGTGCCAGCAGGAGCAGGGGACCCTACGAGCAGTACTTC.

In DNA form, the CDR3 reads TGTGCCAGCGTCCCCCTAGCGGGAGGGATCAATGAGCAGTTCTTC. This gives the protein CASVPLAGGINEQFF. The chain has TRBV7-2 and TRBJ2-1; TRBD2 agrees at 12 bases. V shed 8 bases and J 6 bases; nucleotides not matched to a gene: 8. The germline V gene encodes CDR1 SGHTA and CDR2 FQGNSA. The CDR3 extends over 15 amino acids. The entire variable domain, with the rest obtained from reference TRBV7-2 and TRBJ2-1, is as follows: GAGVSQSPSNKVTEKGKDVELRCDPISGHTALYWYRQSLGQGLEFLIYFQGNSAPDKSGLPSDRFSAERTGGSVSTLTIQRTQQEDSAVYLCASVPLAGGINEQFFGPGTRLTVL.

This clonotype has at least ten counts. The CDR3 sequence: CASSRLAGVNEQFF. The DNA of the CDR3 is TGTGCCAGCAGTCGACTAGCGGGAGTCAATGAGCAGTTCTTC. This chain joins TRBV6-1 and TRBJ2-1; TRBD2 matches at 12 bases. Per the germline V gene, CDR1 is MNHNS and CDR2 is SASEGT. V trimming: 5 bases; J trimming: 6 bases; junction bases outside the gene matches: 2. The CDR3 consists of 14 residues.

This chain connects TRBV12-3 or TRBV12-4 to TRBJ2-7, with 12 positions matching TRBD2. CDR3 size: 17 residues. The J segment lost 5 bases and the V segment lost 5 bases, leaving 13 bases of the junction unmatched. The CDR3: CASSPGLAGTDPDEQYF. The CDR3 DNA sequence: TGTGCCAGCAGTCCGGGACTAGCGGGCACCGACCCCGACGAGCAGTACTTC.

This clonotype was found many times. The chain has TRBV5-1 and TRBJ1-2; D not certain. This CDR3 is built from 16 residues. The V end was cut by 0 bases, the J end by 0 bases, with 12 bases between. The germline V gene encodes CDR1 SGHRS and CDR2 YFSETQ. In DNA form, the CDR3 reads TGCGCCAGCAGCTTGGGCGCCCCACACACTAACTATGGCTACACCTTC. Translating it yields CASSLGAPHTNYGYTF.